The present entry profiles one TCR beta chain with its context. The antigen remains undetermined. This entry belongs to a study of Ad26.COV2.S vaccination and SARS-CoV-2 variants. Study-level information: Into the muscle, Ad26.COV2.S was dosed once or twice, 56 days apart. Overall study results and limits: CD8+ and CD4+ T cells specific for spike reportedly responded with substantial breadth after vaccination.

The V gene's germline CDR1 is PRHDT and CDR2 FYEKMQ (reference sequence). The CDR3 has 15 residues. V lost 3 bases and J 0 bases, leaving 12 bases between the germline ends. Treatment described: roughly 19 received Ad26.COV2.S at low or high dose, single or two shots; roughly 5 received placebo; per-sample allocation not given. Sampling occurred on day 63 after the first vaccine or placebo injection. Profiled with immunoSEQ multiplex PCR; TCRdb holds only in-frame clones, not every one. Among fewer than 500,000 clones listed, roughly nine tenths were seen once. This receptor was identified in a person aged 18-60 years who received the Ad26.COV2.S COVID-19 vaccine or a placebo. The source was peripheral blood, collected in a trial of Ad26.COV2.S vaccine versus placebo. The chain has TRBV13 and TRBJ2-7; maybe TRBD1 (5 bases). The CDR3 sequence is CASSFFRQNSYEQYF. The CDR3 nucleotides are TGTGCCAGCAGCTTCTTTAGACAGAACTCCTACGAGCAGTACTTC.